A selection of T cell receptor beta chains follows, all from one sample in a study of blood T cell repertoires in COVID-19. Sequencing used immunoSEQ multiplex PCR; TCRdb keeps in-frame clones, though not all of them. The sample lists approximately 100,000 clones; approximately 80% were seen once. Sequenced material: peripheral blood. These receptors originate from a man aged 70 or older with active or convalescent COVID-19. Each CDR3 is given with its conserved first and last residue. Fields, in order: V gene, D gene, clone size, J gene, CDR3 protein, CDR3 DNA. D genes are given only for firm matches. Rows may omit the clone size; those that give it use once, few, many or a size class.

v_gene: TRBV2; d_gene: NA; abundance: once; j_gene: TRBJ2-5; CDR3aa: CASSPSLPWETQYF; CDR3nt: TGTGCCAGCAGTCCAAGCTTACCTTGGGAGACCCAGTACTTC
v_gene: TRBV7-3; d_gene: TRBD2; abundance: NA; j_gene: TRBJ2-1; CDR3aa: CASSPGAGAYNEQFF; CDR3nt: TGTGCCAGCAGCCCCGGAGCGGGAGCCTACAATGAGCAGTTCTTC
v_gene: TRBV7-9; d_gene: TRBD2; abundance: NA; j_gene: TRBJ2-1; CDR3aa: CASSKLAGPYNEQFF; CDR3nt: TGTGCCAGCAGCAAACTAGCGGGCCCCTACAATGAGCAGTTCTTC
v_gene: TRBV11-2; d_gene: NA; abundance: NA; j_gene: TRBJ2-7; CDR3aa: CASSLGHYEQYF; CDR3nt: TGTGCCAGCAGCTTAGGACATTACGAGCAGTACTTC
v_gene: TRBV7-9; d_gene: TRBD1; abundance: once; j_gene: TRBJ2-1; CDR3aa: CASSLGQGSYNEQFF; CDR3nt: TGTGCCAGCAGCTTAGGACAGGGATCCTACAATGAGCAGTTCTTC
v_gene: TRBV5-6; d_gene: NA; abundance: NA; j_gene: TRBJ1-1; CDR3aa: CASSYDRFLNTEAFF; CDR3nt: TGTGCCAGCAGTTATGACAGGTTCTTGAACACTGAAGCTTTCTTT
v_gene: TRBV18; d_gene: TRBD1; abundance: NA; j_gene: TRBJ1-5; CDR3aa: CASSPGQGRYSNQPQHF; CDR3nt: TGTGCCAGCTCCCCGGGACAGGGGCGATATAGCAATCAGCCCCAGCATTTT
v_gene: TRBV11-2; d_gene: NA; abundance: once; j_gene: TRBJ1-2; CDR3aa: CASSYTGSYGYTF; CDR3nt: TGTGCCAGCAGCTACACAGGGTCCTATGGCTACACCTTC
v_gene: TRBV29-1; d_gene: NA; abundance: NA; j_gene: TRBJ2-7; CDR3aa: CSVEGGQGVSEQYF; CDR3nt: TGCAGCGTTGAAGGGGGGCAGGGTGTGAGCGAGCAGTACTTC
v_gene: TRBV5-1; d_gene: NA; abundance: NA; j_gene: TRBJ1-1; CDR3aa: CASSLQGGDTEAFF; CDR3nt: TGCGCCAGCAGCCTCCAAGGGGGGGACACTGAAGCTTTCTTT
v_gene: TRBV19; d_gene: NA; abundance: NA; j_gene: TRBJ2-7; CDR3aa: CASSFGLTSYEQYF; CDR3nt: TGTGCCAGTAGCTTCGGACTTACATCCTACGAGCAGTACTTC
v_gene: TRBV28; d_gene: NA; abundance: NA; j_gene: TRBJ2-5; CDR3aa: CASSFSSPRETQYF; CDR3nt: TGTGCCAGCAGTTTTTCTAGTCCAAGGGAGACCCAGTACTTC
v_gene: TRBV5-6; d_gene: NA; abundance: once; j_gene: TRBJ1-1; CDR3aa: CASSLRGPAVNTEAFF; CDR3nt: TGTGCCAGCAGCTTGAGAGGGCCCGCGGTGAACACTGAAGCTTTCTTT
v_gene: TRBV18; d_gene: NA; abundance: NA; j_gene: TRBJ2-2; CDR3aa: CASSPTTGTAGELFF; CDR3nt: TGTGCCAGCTCACCCACTACAGGGACCGCCGGGGAGCTGTTTTTT
v_gene: TRBV7-8; d_gene: NA; abundance: NA; j_gene: TRBJ1-2; CDR3aa: CASSPRTALTSNYGYTF; CDR3nt: TGTGCCAGCAGCCCACGGACAGCCCTTACCTCTAACTATGGCTACACCTTC
v_gene: TRBV2; d_gene: TRBD2; abundance: NA; j_gene: TRBJ2-1; CDR3aa: CASSVLAGGLNEQFF; CDR3nt: TGTGCCAGCAGTGTTCTAGCGGGAGGCCTCAATGAGCAGTTCTTC
v_gene: TRBV29-1; d_gene: NA; abundance: NA; j_gene: TRBJ1-2; CDR3aa: CSLTDPGKIGGYTF; CDR3nt: TGCAGCCTAACAGATCCAGGGAAAATCGGAGGCTACACCTTC
v_gene: TRBV5-4; d_gene: TRBD1; abundance: NA; j_gene: TRBJ2-7; CDR3aa: CASSLAGTGATREQYF; CDR3nt: TGTGCCAGCAGCTTGGCCGGGACAGGGGCGACCAGGGAGCAGTACTTC
v_gene: TRBV3-1/TRBV3-2; d_gene: TRBD2; abundance: NA; j_gene: TRBJ2-7; CDR3aa: CASSQDRLAGEDEQYF; CDR3nt: TGTGCCAGCAGCCAGGACAGACTAGCGGGAGAGGACGAGCAGTACTTC
v_gene: TRBV6-1; d_gene: NA; abundance: NA; j_gene: TRBJ1-1; CDR3aa: CASSELGGRTFF; CDR3nt: TGTGCCAGCAGTGAATTGGGGGGTAGAACTTTCTTT
v_gene: TRBV5-1; d_gene: TRBD2; abundance: NA; j_gene: TRBJ2-3; CDR3aa: CASSLASGGRTDTQYF; CDR3nt: TGCGCCAGCAGCTTGGCTAGCGGGGGGCGCACAGATACGCAGTATTTT
v_gene: TRBV5-6; d_gene: NA; abundance: NA; j_gene: TRBJ1-6; CDR3aa: CASGQGQPSENSPLHF; CDR3nt: TGTGCCAGCGGTCAGGGCCAACCGTCGGAGAATTCACCCCTCCACTTT
v_gene: TRBV2; d_gene: TRBD1; abundance: NA; j_gene: TRBJ1-2; CDR3aa: CASSAEQGEGYTF; CDR3nt: TGTGCCAGCAGTGCCGAACAGGGGGAAGGCTACACCTTC
v_gene: TRBV28; d_gene: NA; abundance: NA; j_gene: TRBJ2-1; CDR3aa: CASSFNTGWGDEQFF; CDR3nt: TGTGCCAGCAGTTTTAATACAGGGTGGGGCGATGAGCAGTTCTTC
v_gene: TRBV6-5; d_gene: NA; abundance: once; j_gene: TRBJ1-2; CDR3aa: CASSGRGYGYTF; CDR3nt: TGTGCCAGCAGCGGCCGAGGCTATGGCTACACCTTC
v_gene: TRBV18; d_gene: TRBD1; abundance: once; j_gene: TRBJ2-5; CDR3aa: CASSPWTGHEETQYF; CDR3nt: TGTGCCAGCTCACCTTGGACAGGGCATGAAGAGACCCAGTACTTC
v_gene: TRBV5-1; d_gene: TRBD1; abundance: NA; j_gene: TRBJ1-1; CDR3aa: CASSLAGQTMNTEAFF; CDR3nt: TGCGCCAGCAGCTTGGCGGGACAGACAATGAACACTGAAGCTTTCTTT
v_gene: TRBV6-5; d_gene: TRBD2; abundance: NA; j_gene: TRBJ2-7; CDR3aa: CASRHTSGGAYEQYF; CDR3nt: TGTGCCAGCAGACACACTAGCGGGGGTGCCTACGAGCAGTACTTC
v_gene: TRBV11-2; d_gene: TRBD1; abundance: NA; j_gene: TRBJ1-3; CDR3aa: CASSLPPQGVSSGNTIYF; CDR3nt: TGTGCCAGCAGCTTACCCCCCCAGGGGGTGAGCTCTGGAAACACCATATATTTT
v_gene: TRBV19; d_gene: TRBD1; abundance: NA; j_gene: TRBJ1-5; CDR3aa: CASSASGTGVWQPQHF; CDR3nt: TGTGCCAGTAGTGCTTCCGGGACAGGGGTATGGCAGCCCCAGCATTTT
v_gene: TRBV5-1; d_gene: TRBD1; abundance: NA; j_gene: TRBJ2-1; CDR3aa: CASSVGQNNEQFF; CDR3nt: TGCGCCAGCAGCGTGGGACAGAACAATGAGCAGTTCTTC
v_gene: TRBV10-2; d_gene: NA; abundance: NA; j_gene: TRBJ2-7; CDR3aa: CASSSYNYEQYF; CDR3nt: TGCGCCAGCAGTTCATACAACTACGAGCAGTACTTC
v_gene: TRBV9; d_gene: NA; abundance: NA; j_gene: TRBJ1-2; CDR3aa: CASSVEPTNYGYTF; CDR3nt: TGTGCCAGCAGCGTAGAGCCTACTAACTATGGCTACACCTTC
v_gene: TRBV9; d_gene: NA; abundance: NA; j_gene: TRBJ1-2; CDR3aa: CASSVASTVNYGYTF; CDR3nt: TGTGCCAGCAGCGTAGCTTCAACAGTAAACTATGGCTACACCTTC
v_gene: TRBV3-1/TRBV3-2; d_gene: NA; abundance: NA; j_gene: TRBJ1-1; CDR3aa: CASSDRGGDTEAFF; CDR3nt: TGTGCCAGCAGCGACAGAGGGGGGGACACTGAAGCTTTCTTT